This TCR beta chain was recorded in a study of blood T cells in healthy people across ages. Then a second PCR, running about 7 to 11 cycles, was carried out with a sample-barcoded 5' primer and a J-beta primer mix. With 12 random nucleotides, a template-switch adaptor tagged each individual cDNA molecule. TCRdb fed the 5' RACE reads into MiXCR, producing one record per CDR3 protein. The sample has 600,000 to 850,000 distinct CDR3 sequences, roughly two fifths seen once. This clonotype has more than one count but fewer than ten. Its antigen is not known. Study findings and constraints: Unsorted PBMC material precluded a definitive naive versus antigen-experienced comparison.

This receptor was identified in a woman in her sixties or seventies in good health. The sequenced material came from blood.

The CDR3 nucleotides are TGTGCCACCAAGACTGGACAGGTGGCTGAAGCTTTCTTT. Protein sequence: CATKTGQVAEAFF. The J gene is TRBJ1-1, the V gene TRBV27; 7 nucleotides match TRBD1. This CDR3 region has 13 residues. In germline, CDR1 is MNHEY, CDR2 SMNVEV (reference sequence). V trimming: 10 bases; J trimming: 6 bases; junction bases outside the gene matches: 11.